Each of the 17 T cell receptor beta chains below was sequenced from the same sample in a study of CD8 T cells in Susac syndrome. Random hexamers were used to reverse transcribe the RNA input (0.5 to 1 ug). In TCRdb, the immunoSEQ multiplex PCR reads were re-called with MiXCR into one record per CDR3 protein. The sample holds a few hundred thousand distinct CDR3 sequences, roughly 96% seen once. Sequenced input: CD4+ T cells from PBMCs. These receptors originate from a human donor with multiple sclerosis.

The chain carries TRBV30 and TRBJ1-5; D gene unclear. This CDR3 has 15 amino acids. V was trimmed by 0 bases and J by 0 bases, leaving 9 bases between them. The V gene's germline CDR1 is GTSNPN and CDR2 SVGIG (reference sequence). The CDR3 nucleotides read TGTGCCTGGAGTGTTGGGTCATCTAGCAATCAGCCCCAGCATTTT. It yields the protein CAWSVGSSSNQPQHF.

This sequence joins TRBV7-2 and TRBJ2-3; D is uncertain. The CDR3 runs to 14 residues. Germline V CDR1 and CDR2: SGHTA, FQGNSA. V was pared by 5 bases and J by 7 bases, with 16 bases between. This chain's CDR3 is CASSLEPTRNTQYF. The CDR3, as DNA: TGTGCCAGCAGCCTAGAACCTACGAGGAATACGCAGTATTTT. Using reference TRBV7-2 and TRBJ2-3 for the parts outside the CDR3, the full variable domain is GAGVSQSPSNKVTEKGKDVELRCDPISGHTALYWYRQSLGQGLEFLIYFQGNSAPDKSGLPSDRFSAERTGGSVSTLTIQRTQQEDSAVYLCASSLEPTRNTQYFGPGTRLTVL.

The V call is TRBV12-3 or TRBV12-4, the J call TRBJ1-2, with a tentative D call TRBD1 (6 bases). V gave up 7 bases and J gave up 8 bases, with 17 bases separating them. This CDR3 contains 13 residues. In nucleotides, the CDR3 is TGTGCCAGCACCCGGGGGCGAACTGCCGGCTACACCTTC. Translated: CASTRGRTAGYTF.

V gene TRBV15 combines with J gene TRBJ2-7; a weak D match, TRBD2 (5 bases). Deletions cut 2 bases from V and 7 bases from J, with 6 bases between. The CDR3 is made up of 11 amino acids. Germline V gene data show CDR1 as LNHNV and CDR2 as YYDKDF (reference sequence). The CDR3 nucleotides are TGTGCCACCAGCAGAAGAGGGGAGCAGTACTTC. Amino acid sequence: CATSRRGEQYF.

V and J are TRBV29-1 and TRBJ2-1; perhaps D is TRBD1 or TRBD2 (5 bases each). Trimming took 8 bases from V and 2 from J, leaving 13 bases between them. Germline V gene lookup returns CDR1 SQVTM and CDR2 ANQGSEA. The CDR3 runs to 13 residues. CDR3 DNA: TGCAGCTCGTCAGTGGGGGCCTACAATGAGCAGTTCTTC. Translated: CSSSVGAYNEQFF.

The sample holds one count of this clonotype. The rearrangement joins TRBV15 to TRBJ2-3; D is possibly TRBD1 (6 bases). Germline V CDR1 and CDR2: LNHNV, YYDKDF (reference sequence). V was shortened by 5 bases and J by 4 bases, with 22 bases between the two germline ends. CDR3 length equals 17 residues. CDR3 in DNA: TGTGCCACCAGCCCCCAACTGCAGCGAACAGGGCCAGATACGCAGTATTTT. It specifies CATSPQLQRTGPDTQYF.

The rearrangement links TRBV29-1 to TRBJ2-5, with D uncertain. Germline values: CDR1 SQVTM, CDR2 ANQGSEA. Trimming removed 6 bases from V and 3 bases from J, with 11 bases in between. This CDR3 region has 12 residues. The chain's CDR3 is CSVLGPKETQYF. The CDR3 coding sequence is TGCAGCGTGTTAGGGCCTAAAGAGACCCAGTACTTC.

The chain uses TRBV2 and TRBJ2-2; the D is unclear. The CDR3 is made up of 16 amino acids. Germline V gene lookup returns CDR1 SNHLY and CDR2 FYNNEI. The ends were cut back, 3 bases at V and 0 bases at J, with 11 bases in the middle. CDR3 in amino acids: CASSELKGSNTGELFF. CDR3 coding DNA: TGTGCCAGCAGTGAGTTAAAGGGATCGAACACCGGGGAGCTGTTTTTT.

The rearrangement links TRBV11-2 to TRBJ1-2; a weak D match, TRBD1 (6 bases). Trimming left V 1 base short and J 2 bases short, with 14 bases between. Germline CDR1 reads SGHAT; CDR2 reads FQNNGV. The CDR3 sequence is 16 residues long. CDR3 amino acids: CASSLAAPTGNYGYTF. CDR3 nucleotides: TGTGCCAGCAGCTTAGCAGCACCAACAGGGAACTATGGCTACACCTTC. The whole variable domain, remainder taken from reference TRBV11-2 and TRBJ1-2, is EAGVAQSPRYKIIEKRQSVAFWCNPISGHATLYWYQQILGQGPKLLIQFQNNGVVDDSQLPKDRFSAERLKGVDSTLKIQPAKLEDSAVYLCASSLAAPTGNYGYTFGSGTRLTVV.

The chain uses TRBV5-1 and TRBJ2-5, with 8 bases identical to TRBD1. The germline V gene encodes CDR1 SGHRS and CDR2 YFSETQ. Unmatched junction bases numbered 9, after V lost 4 bases and J lost 4 bases. This CDR3 has 15 amino acids. CDR3 sequence: CASSPRTGFGETQYF. The CDR3 DNA reads as TGCGCCAGCAGCCCGCGGACAGGGTTCGGAGAGACCCAGTACTTC.

J is TRBJ2-7 and V is TRBV2, with 11 bases identical to TRBD2. Germline values: CDR1 SNHLY, CDR2 FYNNEI. CDR3 size: 14 residues. V lost 5 bases to trimming and J lost 4 bases; unmatched junction nucleotides: 4. This CDR3 is CASSQTSGRYEQYF. Written as DNA, the CDR3 is TGTGCCAGCAGTCAAACTAGCGGGAGATACGAGCAGTACTTC.

The chain links TRBV4-2 to TRBJ2-1; 7 bases align to TRBD2. CDR1 and CDR2 (germline): LGHNA, YNFKEQ. Trimming cost V 0 bases and J 9 bases; bases outside gene matches: 11. CDR3 length: 16 amino acids. CDR3 bases: TGTGCCAGCAGCCAAGATTGGTCTAGCGGTTACCTTGAGCAGTTCTTC. As protein: CASSQDWSSGYLEQFF.

The chain combines TRBV7-9 with TRBJ2-3; 12 bases agree with TRBD2. Unmatched junction bases numbered 3, after V lost 0 bases and J lost 8 bases. The length of the CDR3 is 15 residues. The germline V gene encodes CDR1 SEHNR and CDR2 FQNEAQ (reference sequence). The CDR3 DNA sequence: TGTGCCAGCAGCTTAGCAGGACTAGCGGGGTCTACGCAGTATTTT. Protein product: CASSLAGLAGSTQYF.

This clonotype has just one count. V usage is TRBV6-2 or TRBV6-3 and J usage is TRBJ2-6; D uncertain. Trimming cost V 6 bases and J 1 base, with 4 bases left between them. The CDR3 extends over 13 amino acids. CDR1 MNHEY and CDR2 SVGEGT come from the germline V gene. Written as DNA, the CDR3 is TGTGCCAGCAGCGAGTCTGGGGCCAACGTCCTGACTTTC. It is translated as CASSESGANVLTF.

This sequence joins TRBV27 and TRBJ2-3; D unclear. The CDR3 loop spans 14 amino acids. Trimming pared 6 bases from V and 2 bases from J, leaving 12 bases between. In germline, CDR1 is MNHEY, CDR2 SMNVEV (reference sequence). The CDR3: CASRITVTTDTQYF. DNA for the CDR3: TGTGCCAGCAGGATAACGGTTACCACAGATACGCAGTATTTT.

The chain couples TRBV9 to TRBJ2-3, with 9 bases lining up with TRBD2. Germline loops: CDR1 SGDLS, CDR2 YYNGEE. CDR3 length: 15 amino acids. Trimming removed 0 bases from V and 5 bases from J; junction bases left unmatched: 4. CDR3 DNA sequence: TGTGCCAGCAGCGTAGGTAGCGGGAGAGGAGATACGCAGTATTTT. Its protein is CASSVGSGRGDTQYF.

V gene TRBV20-1 combines with J gene TRBJ1-2; the match to TRBD1 covers 7 bases. The CDR3 contains 13 residues. V was pared by 5 bases and J by 1 base, with 4 bases of the junction left unmatched. CDR1 and CDR2 from the germline V gene are DFQATT and SNEGSKA (reference sequence). This CDR3 reads CSAQGGSNYGYTF. In DNA form, the CDR3 reads TGCAGTGCTCAGGGGGGCAGTAACTATGGCTACACCTTC.